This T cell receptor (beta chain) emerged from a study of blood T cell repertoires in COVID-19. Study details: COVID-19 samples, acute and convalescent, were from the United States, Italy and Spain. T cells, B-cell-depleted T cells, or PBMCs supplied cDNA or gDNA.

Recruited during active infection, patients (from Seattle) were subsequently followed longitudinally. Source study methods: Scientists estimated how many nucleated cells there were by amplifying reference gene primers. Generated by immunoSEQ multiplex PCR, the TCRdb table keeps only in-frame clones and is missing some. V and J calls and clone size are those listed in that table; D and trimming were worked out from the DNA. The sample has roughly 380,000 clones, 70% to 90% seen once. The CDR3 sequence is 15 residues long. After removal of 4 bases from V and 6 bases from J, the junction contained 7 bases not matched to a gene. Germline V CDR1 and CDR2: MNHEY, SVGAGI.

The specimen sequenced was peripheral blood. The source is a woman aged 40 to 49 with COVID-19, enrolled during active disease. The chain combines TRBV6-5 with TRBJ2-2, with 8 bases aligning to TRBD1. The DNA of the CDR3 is TGTGCCAGCAGTTGGGGGACAGGACTGTCCGGGGAGCTGTTTTTT. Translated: CASSWGTGLSGELFF.